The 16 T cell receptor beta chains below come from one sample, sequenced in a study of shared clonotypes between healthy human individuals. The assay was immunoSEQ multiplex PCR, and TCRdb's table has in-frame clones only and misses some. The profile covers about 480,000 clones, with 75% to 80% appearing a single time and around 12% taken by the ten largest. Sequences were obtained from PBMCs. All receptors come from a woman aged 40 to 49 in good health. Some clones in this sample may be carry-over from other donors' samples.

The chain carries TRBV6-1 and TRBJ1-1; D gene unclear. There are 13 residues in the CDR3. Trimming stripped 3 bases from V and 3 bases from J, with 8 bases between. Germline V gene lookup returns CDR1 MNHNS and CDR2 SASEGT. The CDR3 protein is CASSDRPDTEAFF. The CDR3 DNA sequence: TGTGCCAGCAGTGACCGGCCTGACACTGAAGCTTTCTTT.

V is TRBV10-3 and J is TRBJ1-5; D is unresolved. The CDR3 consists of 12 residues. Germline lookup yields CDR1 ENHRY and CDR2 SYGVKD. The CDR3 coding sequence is TGTGCGGCGGCAGACCCCAATCAGCCCCAGCATTTT. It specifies CAAADPNQPQHF.

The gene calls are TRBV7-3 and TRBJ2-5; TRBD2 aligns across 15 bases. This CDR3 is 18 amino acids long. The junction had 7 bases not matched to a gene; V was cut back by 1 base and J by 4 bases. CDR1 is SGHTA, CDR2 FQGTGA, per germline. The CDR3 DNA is TGTGCCAGCAGCTTAATGGGACTAGCGGGAGGTGGGCCAGAGACCCAGTACTTC. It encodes CASSLMGLAGGGPETQYF.

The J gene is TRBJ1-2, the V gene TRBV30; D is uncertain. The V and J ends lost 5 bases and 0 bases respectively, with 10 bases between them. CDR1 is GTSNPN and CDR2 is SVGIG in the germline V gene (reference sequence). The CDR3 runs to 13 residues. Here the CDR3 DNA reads TGTGCCTGGCAAGAAGAGGCTAACTATGGCTACACCTTC. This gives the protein CAWQEEANYGYTF.

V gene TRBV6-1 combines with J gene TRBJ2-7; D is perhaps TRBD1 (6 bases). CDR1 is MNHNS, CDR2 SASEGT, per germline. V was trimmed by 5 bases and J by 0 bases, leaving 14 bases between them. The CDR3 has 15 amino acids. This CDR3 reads CASSSNRDGSYEQYF. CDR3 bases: TGTGCCAGCAGTTCTAACAGGGACGGCTCCTACGAGCAGTACTTC.

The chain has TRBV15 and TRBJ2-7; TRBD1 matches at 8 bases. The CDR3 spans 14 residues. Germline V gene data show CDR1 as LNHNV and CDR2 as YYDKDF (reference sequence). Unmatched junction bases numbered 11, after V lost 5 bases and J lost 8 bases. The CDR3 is CATSEGQEDLKQYF. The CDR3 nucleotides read TGTGCCACCAGCGAGGGACAGGAGGATCTAAAGCAGTACTTC. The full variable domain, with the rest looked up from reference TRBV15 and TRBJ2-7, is DAMVIQNPRYQVTQFGKPVTLSCSQTLNHNVMYWYQQKSSQAPKLLFHYYDKDFNNEADTPDNFQSRRPNTSFCFLDIRSPGLGDTAMYLCATSEGQEDLKQYFGPGTRLTVT.

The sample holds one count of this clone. CDR3 loop: CSVADGATQYF. For the CDR3, the DNA is TGCAGCGTTGCGGACGGAGCTACCCAGTACTTC. The chain is built from TRBV29-1 and TRBJ2-5, with D unresolved. CDR1 and CDR2 (germline): SQVTM, ANQGSEA. Trimming cost V 4 bases and J 8 bases, with 11 bases left between them. The CDR3 totals 11 residues.

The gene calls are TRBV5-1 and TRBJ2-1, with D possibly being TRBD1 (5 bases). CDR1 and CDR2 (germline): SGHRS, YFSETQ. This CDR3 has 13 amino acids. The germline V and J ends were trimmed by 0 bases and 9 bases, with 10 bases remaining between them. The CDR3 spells CASSLEGAAEQFF. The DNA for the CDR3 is TGCGCCAGCAGCTTGGAAGGGGCCGCTGAGCAGTTCTTC.

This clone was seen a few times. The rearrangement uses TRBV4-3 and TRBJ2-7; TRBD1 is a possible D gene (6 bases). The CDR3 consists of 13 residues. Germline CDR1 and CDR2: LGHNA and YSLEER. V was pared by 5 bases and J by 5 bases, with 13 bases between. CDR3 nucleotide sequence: TGCGCCAGCAGCGCCGACAGGTCCCACGAGCAGTACTTC. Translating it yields CASSADRSHEQYF.

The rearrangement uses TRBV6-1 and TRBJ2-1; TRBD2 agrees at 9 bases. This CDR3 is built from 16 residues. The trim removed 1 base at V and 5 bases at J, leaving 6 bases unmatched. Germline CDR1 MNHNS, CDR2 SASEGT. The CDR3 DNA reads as TGTGCCAGCAGTGAAGGAGGTCTAGCGGGGAACAATGAGCAGTTCTTC. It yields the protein CASSEGGLAGNNEQFF.

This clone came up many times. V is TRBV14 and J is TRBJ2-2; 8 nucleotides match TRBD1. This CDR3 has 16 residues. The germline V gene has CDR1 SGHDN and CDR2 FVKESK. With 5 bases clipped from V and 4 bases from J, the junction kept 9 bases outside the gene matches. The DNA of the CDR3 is TGTGCCAGCAGCGAAACCGGGACAGGAGGCACCGGGGAGCTGTTTTTT. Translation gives CASSETGTGGTGELFF.

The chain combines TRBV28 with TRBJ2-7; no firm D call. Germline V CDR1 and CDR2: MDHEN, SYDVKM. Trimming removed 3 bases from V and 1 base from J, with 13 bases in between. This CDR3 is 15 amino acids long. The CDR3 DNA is TGTGCCAGCAGTTTTCCGACAAGACCGTCCTACGAGCAGTACTTC. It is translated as CASSFPTRPSYEQYF.

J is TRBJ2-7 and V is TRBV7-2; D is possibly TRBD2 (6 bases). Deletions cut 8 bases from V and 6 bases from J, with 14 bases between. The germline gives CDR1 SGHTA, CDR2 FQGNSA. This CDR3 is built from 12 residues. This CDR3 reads CASGYRRGEQYF. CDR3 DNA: TGTGCCAGCGGTTACAGGAGGGGCGAGCAGTACTTC.

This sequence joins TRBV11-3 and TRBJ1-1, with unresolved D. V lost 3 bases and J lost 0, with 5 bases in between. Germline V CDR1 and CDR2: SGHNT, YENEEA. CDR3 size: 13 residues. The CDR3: CASSLLLNTEAFF. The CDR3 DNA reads TGTGCCAGCAGCTTGTTGCTGAACACTGAAGCTTTCTTT. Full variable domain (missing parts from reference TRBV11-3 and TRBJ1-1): EAGVVQSPRYKIIEKKQPVAFWCNPISGHNTLYWYLQNLGQGPELLIRYENEEAVDDSQLPKDRFSAERLKGVDSTLKIQPAELGDSAVYLCASSLLLNTEAFFGQGTRLTVV.

The CDR3 loop reads CASRKPGLARNEQFF. CDR3 bases: TGTGCCAGCAGGAAACCGGGACTAGCGCGGAATGAGCAGTTCTTC. The chain employs TRBV7-2 and TRBJ2-1; 10 bases align to TRBD2. This CDR3 region has 15 residues. CDR1 and CDR2 from the germline V gene are SGHTA and FQGNSA. Germline trimming cut 6 bases from V and 7 bases from J; bases unmatched to any gene: 9.

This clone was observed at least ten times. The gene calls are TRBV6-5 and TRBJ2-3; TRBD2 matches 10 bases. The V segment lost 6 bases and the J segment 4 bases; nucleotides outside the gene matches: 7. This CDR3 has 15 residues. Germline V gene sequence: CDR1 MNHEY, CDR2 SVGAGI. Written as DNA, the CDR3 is TGTGCCAGCAGACATAGCGGGAGGTCCCCAGATACGCAGTATTTT. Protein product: CASRHSGRSPDTQYF.